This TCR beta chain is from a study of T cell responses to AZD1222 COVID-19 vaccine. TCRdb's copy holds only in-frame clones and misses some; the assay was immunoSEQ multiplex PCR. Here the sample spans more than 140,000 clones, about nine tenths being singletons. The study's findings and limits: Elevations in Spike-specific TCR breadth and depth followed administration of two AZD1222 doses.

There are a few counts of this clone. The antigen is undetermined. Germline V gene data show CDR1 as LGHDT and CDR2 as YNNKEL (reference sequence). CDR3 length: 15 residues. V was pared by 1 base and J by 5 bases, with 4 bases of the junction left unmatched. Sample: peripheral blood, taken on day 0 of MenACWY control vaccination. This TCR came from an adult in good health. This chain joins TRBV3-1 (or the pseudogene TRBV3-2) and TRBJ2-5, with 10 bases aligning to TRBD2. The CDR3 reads CASSQVPTSGETQYF. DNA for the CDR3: TGTGCCAGCAGCCAAGTCCCGACTAGCGGGGAGACCCAGTACTTC.